These 10 T cell receptor beta chains were sequenced from one sample in a study of T cell responses to AZD1222 COVID-19 vaccine. Using immunoSEQ multiplex PCR, the repertoire was profiled, and TCRdb retains in-frame clones only, with some absent. The data show more than 110,000 clones, 89% seen once. Source: peripheral blood, taken on day 0 of AZD1222 vaccination. The receptor set was obtained from an adult in good health.

The genes are TRBV2 and TRBJ1-3; D unclear. The germline V gene encodes CDR1 SNHLY and CDR2 FYNNEI. Trimming removed 3 bases at V and 7 bases at J, with 7 bases between. The CDR3 extends over 12 amino acids. CDR3 in DNA: TGTGCCAGCAGTGAGGCCAGTAACACCATATATTTT. This encodes CASSEASNTIYF.

This rearrangement joins TRBV6-1 to TRBJ1-6, with D uncertain. V was shortened by 0 bases and J by 8 bases, with 8 bases between the two germline ends. The germline gives CDR1 MNHNS, CDR2 SASEGT. CDR3 length equals 14 residues. CDR3 amino acids: CASSEAVRDSPLHF. The CDR3, as DNA: TGTGCCAGCAGTGAAGCGGTAAGAGATTCACCCCTCCACTTT.

The chain is built from TRBV4-1 and TRBJ1-5; the D gene is possibly TRBD1 (5 bases). Between the trimmed V and J ends, which lost 1 base and 0 bases, there was a span of 10 bases. CDR1 and CDR2 (germline): MGHRA, YSYEKL. CDR3 size: 16 residues. The DNA for the CDR3 is TGCGCCAGCAGCCAAGGACAGTTCTATAGCAATCAGCCCCAGCATTTT. It yields the protein CASSQGQFYSNQPQHF.

This chain uses TRBV5-1 with TRBJ2-7, with D perhaps matching TRBD1 (6 bases). The CDR3 totals 15 residues. CDR1 and CDR2 (germline): SGHRS, YFSETQ. The germline V and J ends were trimmed by 0 bases and 3 bases, with 13 bases remaining between them. CDR3 in amino acids: CASSLAQGPNYEQYF. The CDR3 DNA follows: TGCGCCAGCAGCTTGGCCCAGGGGCCCAACTACGAGCAGTACTTC.

V and J are TRBV27 and TRBJ1-1, with a tentative D call TRBD1 (5 bases). Trimming left V 4 bases short and J 0 bases short, with 12 bases between. The germline gives CDR1 MNHEY, CDR2 SMNVEV (reference sequence). CDR3 size: 15 residues. CDR3 protein: CASSSSRQLNTEAFF. The CDR3 region has the DNA TGTGCCAGCAGTTCTTCCAGACAGTTGAACACTGAAGCTTTCTTT.

This clone is classed as medium-sized. The chain recombines TRBV3-1 (or the pseudogene TRBV3-2) with TRBJ2-7; D is unresolved. The CDR3 extends over 17 amino acids. Trimming pared 3 bases from V and 3 bases from J, leaving 21 bases between. Per the germline V gene, CDR1 is LGHDT and CDR2 is YNNKEL (reference sequence). CDR3 in amino acids: CASSHGSVGLDIYEQYF. CDR3 coding DNA: TGTGCCAGCAGCCACGGTTCTGTCGGGCTCGATATCTACGAGCAGTACTTC.

The chain has TRBV6-5 and TRBJ2-1, with D perhaps assigned TRBD1 or TRBD2 (7 bases each). Looked up from germline, CDR1 is MNHEY and CDR2 is SVGAGI. Trimming removed 6 bases at V and 7 bases at J, with 19 bases between. The CDR3 has 15 residues. The CDR3 spells CASRLGEGALNEQFF. CDR3 DNA sequence: TGTGCCAGCAGGTTAGGGGAGGGGGCTTTAAATGAGCAGTTCTTC.

The chain is built from TRBV7-9 and TRBJ1-1; D remains ambiguous. Germline V gene sequence: CDR1 SEHNR, CDR2 FQNEAQ (reference sequence). V was cut by 1 base and J by 5 bases, with 20 bases left in between. CDR3 length equals 17 residues. DNA for the CDR3: TGTGCCAGCAGCTTAGGAATTTCAATTGAGTTTCTTACTGAAGCTTTCTTT. As protein: CASSLGISIEFLTEAFF.

As concerns this clone: The same CDR3 can be traced to other DNA sequences in this sample. In nucleotides, the CDR3 is TGTGCCAGCAGCGTAGATTTAGGGAATGAGCAGTTCTTC. Translated: CASSVDLGNEQFF. The chain combines TRBV9 with TRBJ2-1; D not resolved. V shed 0 bases and J shed 7 bases, with 8 bases lying between them. Germline CDR1 is SGDLS and CDR2 is YYNGEE. The CDR3 totals 13 residues.

This clone was picked up a small number of times. Other DNA sequences of this sample code for an identical CDR3. The chain combines TRBV30 with TRBJ1-3; the D is unclear. CDR1 is GTSNPN and CDR2 is SVGIG in the germline V gene (reference sequence). The CDR3 has 11 residues. The germline V and J ends were trimmed by 4 bases and 7 bases, with 8 bases remaining between them. This chain's CDR3 is CAWTRGNTIYF. CDR3 coding DNA: TGTGCCTGGACCCGAGGTAACACCATATATTTT.